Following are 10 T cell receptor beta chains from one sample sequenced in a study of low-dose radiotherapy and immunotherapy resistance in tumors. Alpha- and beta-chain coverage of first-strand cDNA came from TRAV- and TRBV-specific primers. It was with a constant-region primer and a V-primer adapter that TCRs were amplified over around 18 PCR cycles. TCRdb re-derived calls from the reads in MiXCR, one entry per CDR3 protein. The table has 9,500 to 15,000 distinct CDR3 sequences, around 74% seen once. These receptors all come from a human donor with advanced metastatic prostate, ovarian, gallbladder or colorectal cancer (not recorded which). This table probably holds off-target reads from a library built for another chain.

As DNA, the CDR3 is TGTGCCAGCAGTGAAGGCAGCTACAATCAGCCCCAGCATTTT. This sequence encodes CASSEGSYNQPQHF. V is TRBV6-1 and J is TRBJ1-5; D is unclear. Trimming took off 1 base at V and 3 bases at J, with 7 bases between the two ends. CDR1 MNHNS and CDR2 SASEGT come from the germline V gene. The CDR3 is made up of 14 amino acids.

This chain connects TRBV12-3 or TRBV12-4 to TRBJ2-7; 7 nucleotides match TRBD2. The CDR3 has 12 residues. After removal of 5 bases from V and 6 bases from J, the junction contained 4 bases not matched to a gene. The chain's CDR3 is CASSQGGAEQYF. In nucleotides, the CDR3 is TGTGCCAGCAGTCAGGGAGGGGCCGAGCAGTACTTC.

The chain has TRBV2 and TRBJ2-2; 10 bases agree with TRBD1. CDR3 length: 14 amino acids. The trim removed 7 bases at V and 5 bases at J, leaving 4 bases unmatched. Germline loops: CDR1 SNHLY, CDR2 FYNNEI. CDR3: CASTGQGGTGELFF. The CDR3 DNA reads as TGTGCCAGCACTGGACAGGGGGGAACCGGGGAGCTGTTTTTT.

CDR3 DNA: TGCAGCGTCAGACAGGGGGCGGACACTGAAGCTTTCTTT. It is translated as CSVRQGADTEAFF. V is TRBV29-1 and J is TRBJ1-1, with 10 bases aligning to TRBD1. V shed 6 bases, J shed 3 bases, and the junction held 4 bases outside the gene matches. Germline-derived CDR1 and CDR2 are SQVTM and ANQGSEA. The CDR3 covers 13 residues.

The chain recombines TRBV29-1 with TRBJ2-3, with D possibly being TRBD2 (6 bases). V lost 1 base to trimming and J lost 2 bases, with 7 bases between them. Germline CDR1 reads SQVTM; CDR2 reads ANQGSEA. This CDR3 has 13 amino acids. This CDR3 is CSVEGGITDTQYF. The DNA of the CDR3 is TGCAGCGTTGAAGGCGGGATCACAGATACGCAGTATTTT.

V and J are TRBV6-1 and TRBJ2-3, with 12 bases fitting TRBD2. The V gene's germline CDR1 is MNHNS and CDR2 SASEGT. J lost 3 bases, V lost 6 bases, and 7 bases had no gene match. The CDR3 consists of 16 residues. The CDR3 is CASRLILAGGTDTQYF. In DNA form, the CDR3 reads TGTGCCAGCAGACTTATCCTAGCGGGAGGGACAGATACGCAGTATTTT.

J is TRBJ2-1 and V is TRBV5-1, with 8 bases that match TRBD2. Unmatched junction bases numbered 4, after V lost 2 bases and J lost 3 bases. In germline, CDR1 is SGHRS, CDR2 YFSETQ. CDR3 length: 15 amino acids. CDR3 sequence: CASSFSGIDYNEQFF. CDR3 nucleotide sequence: TGCGCCAGCAGCTTTAGCGGGATCGACTACAATGAGCAGTTCTTC.

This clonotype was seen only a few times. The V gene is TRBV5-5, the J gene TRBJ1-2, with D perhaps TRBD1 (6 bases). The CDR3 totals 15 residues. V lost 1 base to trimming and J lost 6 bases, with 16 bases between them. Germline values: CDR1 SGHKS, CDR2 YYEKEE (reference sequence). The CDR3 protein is CASSLRNPGADGYTF. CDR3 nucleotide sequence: TGTGCCAGCAGCTTGAGAAACCCAGGGGCCGATGGCTACACCTTC.

CDR3 nucleotides: TGTGCCAGCAGAGTCGACAGTTCGAACACCGGGGAGCTGTTTTTT. This encodes CASRVDSSNTGELFF. This rearrangement joins TRBV6-8 to TRBJ2-2; a weak D match, TRBD1 (5 bases). This CDR3 has 15 amino acids. Trimming took 6 bases from V and 0 from J, leaving 11 bases between them. Germline CDR1 is MNHGY and CDR2 is SAAAGT.

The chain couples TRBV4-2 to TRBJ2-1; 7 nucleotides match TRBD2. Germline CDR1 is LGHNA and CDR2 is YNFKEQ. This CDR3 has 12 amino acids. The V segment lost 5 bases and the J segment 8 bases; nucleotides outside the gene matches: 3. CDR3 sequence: CASSARGDEQFF. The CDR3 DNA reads TGTGCCAGCAGCGCCCGGGGGGATGAGCAGTTCTTC.